This T cell receptor (beta chain) was recorded in a study of cytomegalovirus exposure and HLA in healthy donors. Study outcomes and limitations: When a later analysis compared HLA-associated TCR beta chains with equally common others, the HLA-associated chains turned out to be more clonally expanded and to have lower generation probabilities. The authors excluded some V segments, including TRBV6-2 and TRBV6-3, as indistinguishable. Most TCR sequences were rare, but some public TCRs occurred in many donors.

The germline gives CDR1 PRHDT, CDR2 FYEKMQ (reference sequence). The V gene end was trimmed by 1 base and the J gene end by 5 bases; junction bases not matched to a gene: 2. The length of the CDR3 is 15 residues. About this clone itself: Its antigen is not identified.

Researchers ran the PCR with 60 Vbeta and 13 Jbeta primers. Method: immunoSEQ multiplex PCR; TCRdb's copy keeps in-frame clones and lacks some. This table holds 100,000 or so clones, approximately 70% found once. V is TRBV13 and J is TRBJ2-1, with 10 bases matching TRBD2. Sample: PBMCs. This TCR came from a middle-aged man in good health and CMV-seropositive. The chain's CDR3 is CASSLVGLADNEQFF. CDR3 coding DNA: TGTGCCAGCAGCTTAGTTGGACTAGCGGACAATGAGCAGTTCTTC. Drawing the rest from reference TRBV13 and TRBJ2-1, the complete variable domain is AAGVIQSPRHLIKEKRETATLKCYPIPRHDTVYWYQQGPGQDPQFLISFYEKMQSDKGSIPDRFSAQQFSDYHSELNMSSLELGDSALYFCASSLVGLADNEQFFGPGTRLTVL.